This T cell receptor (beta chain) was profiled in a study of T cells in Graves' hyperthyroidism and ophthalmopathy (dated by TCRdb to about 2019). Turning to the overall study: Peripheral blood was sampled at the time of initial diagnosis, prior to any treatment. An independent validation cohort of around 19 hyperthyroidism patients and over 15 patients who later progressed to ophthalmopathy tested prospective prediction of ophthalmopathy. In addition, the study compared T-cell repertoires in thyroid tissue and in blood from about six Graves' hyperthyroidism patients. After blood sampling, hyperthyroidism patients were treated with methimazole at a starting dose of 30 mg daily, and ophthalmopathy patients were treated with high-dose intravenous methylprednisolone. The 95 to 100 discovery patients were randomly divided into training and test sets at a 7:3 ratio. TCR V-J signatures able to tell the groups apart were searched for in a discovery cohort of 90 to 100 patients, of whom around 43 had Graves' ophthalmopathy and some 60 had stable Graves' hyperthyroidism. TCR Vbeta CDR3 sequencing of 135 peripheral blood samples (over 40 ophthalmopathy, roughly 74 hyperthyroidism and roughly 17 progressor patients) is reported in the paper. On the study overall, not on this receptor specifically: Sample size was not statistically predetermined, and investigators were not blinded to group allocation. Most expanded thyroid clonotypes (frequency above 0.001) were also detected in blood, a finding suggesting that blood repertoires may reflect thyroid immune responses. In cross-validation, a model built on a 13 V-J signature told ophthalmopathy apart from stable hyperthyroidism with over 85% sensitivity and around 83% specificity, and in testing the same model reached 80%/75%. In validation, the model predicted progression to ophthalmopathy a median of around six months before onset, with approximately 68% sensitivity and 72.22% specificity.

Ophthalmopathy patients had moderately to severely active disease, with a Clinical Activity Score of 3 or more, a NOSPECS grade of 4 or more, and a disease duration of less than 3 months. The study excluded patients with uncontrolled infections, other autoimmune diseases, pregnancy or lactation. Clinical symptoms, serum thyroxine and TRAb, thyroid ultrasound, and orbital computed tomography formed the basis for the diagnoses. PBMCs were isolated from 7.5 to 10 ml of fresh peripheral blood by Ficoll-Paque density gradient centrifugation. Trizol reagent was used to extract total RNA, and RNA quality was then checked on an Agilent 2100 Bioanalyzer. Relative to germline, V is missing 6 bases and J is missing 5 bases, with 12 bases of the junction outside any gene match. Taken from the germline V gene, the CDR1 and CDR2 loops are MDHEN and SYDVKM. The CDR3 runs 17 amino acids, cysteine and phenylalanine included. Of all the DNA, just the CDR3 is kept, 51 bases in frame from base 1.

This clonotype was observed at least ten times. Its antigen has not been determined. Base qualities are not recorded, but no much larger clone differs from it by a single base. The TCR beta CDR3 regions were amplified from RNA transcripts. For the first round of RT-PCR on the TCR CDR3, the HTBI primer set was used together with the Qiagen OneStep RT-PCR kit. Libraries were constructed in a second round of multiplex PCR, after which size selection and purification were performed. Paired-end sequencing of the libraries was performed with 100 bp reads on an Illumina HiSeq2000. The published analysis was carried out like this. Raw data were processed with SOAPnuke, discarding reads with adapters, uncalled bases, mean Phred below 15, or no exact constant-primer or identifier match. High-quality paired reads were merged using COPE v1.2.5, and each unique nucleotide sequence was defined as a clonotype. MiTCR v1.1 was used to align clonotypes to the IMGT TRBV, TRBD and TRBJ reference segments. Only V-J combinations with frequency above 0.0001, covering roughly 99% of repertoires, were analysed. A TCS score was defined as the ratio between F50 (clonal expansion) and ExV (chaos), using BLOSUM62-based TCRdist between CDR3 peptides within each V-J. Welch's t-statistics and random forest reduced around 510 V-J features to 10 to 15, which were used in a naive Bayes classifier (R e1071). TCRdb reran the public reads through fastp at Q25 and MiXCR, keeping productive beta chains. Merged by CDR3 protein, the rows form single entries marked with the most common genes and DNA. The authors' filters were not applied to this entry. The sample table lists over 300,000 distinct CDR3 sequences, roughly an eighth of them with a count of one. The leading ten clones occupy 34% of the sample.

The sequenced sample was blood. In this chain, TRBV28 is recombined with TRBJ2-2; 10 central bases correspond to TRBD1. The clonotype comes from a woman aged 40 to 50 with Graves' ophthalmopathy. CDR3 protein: CASRQPTGGWETGELFF. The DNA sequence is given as TGTGCCAGCAGGCAACCGACAGGGGGCTGGGAGACCGGGGAGCTGTTTTTT. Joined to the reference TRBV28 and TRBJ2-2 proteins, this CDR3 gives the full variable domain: DVKVTQSSRYLVKRTGEKVFLECVQDMDHENMFWYRQDPGLGLRLIYFSYDVKMKEKGDIPEGYSVSREKKERFSLILESASTNQTSMYLCASRQPTGGWETGELFFGEGSRLTVL.